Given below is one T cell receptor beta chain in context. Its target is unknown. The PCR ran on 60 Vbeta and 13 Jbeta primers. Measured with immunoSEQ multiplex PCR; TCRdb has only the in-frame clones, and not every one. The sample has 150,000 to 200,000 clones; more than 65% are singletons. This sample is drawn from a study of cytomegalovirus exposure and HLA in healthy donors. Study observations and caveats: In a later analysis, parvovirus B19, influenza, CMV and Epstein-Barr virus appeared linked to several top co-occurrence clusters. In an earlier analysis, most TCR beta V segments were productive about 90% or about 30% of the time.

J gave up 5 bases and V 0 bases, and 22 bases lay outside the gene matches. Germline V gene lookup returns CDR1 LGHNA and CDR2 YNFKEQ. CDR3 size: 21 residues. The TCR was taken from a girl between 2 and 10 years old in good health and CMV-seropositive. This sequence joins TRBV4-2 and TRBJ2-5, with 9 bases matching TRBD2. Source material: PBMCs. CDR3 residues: CASSQELERAPLAGAVETQYF. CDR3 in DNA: TGTGCCAGCAGCCAAGAGCTCGAGAGGGCCCCCTTAGCGGGAGCGGTGGAGACCCAGTACTTC.